Listed here are 17 T cell receptor beta chains from one sample, sequenced in a study of response to subunit inactivated influenza vaccine. A single record per CDR3 protein comes from TCRdb applying MiXCR to the RT-PCR reads. Of hundreds of thousands of distinct CDR3 sequences listed, about 25% are singletons. This material consisted of CD4+ T cells sorted from PBMCs, taken more than 4 days after vaccination. The origin of the receptors is a man aged 50-59 years who received an inactivated influenza vaccine.

This sequence joins TRBV7-2 and TRBJ2-1; 14 bases agree with TRBD2. The length of the CDR3 is 17 residues. V lost 5 bases to trimming and J lost 1 base; unmatched junction nucleotides: 4. Germline assignment: CDR1 SGHTA and CDR2 FQGNSA. DNA for the CDR3: TGTGCCAGCAGCAGGACTAGCGGGAGGCAATCCTACAATGAGCAGTTCTTC. It encodes CASSRTSGRQSYNEQFF. Full variable domain (missing parts from reference TRBV7-2 and TRBJ2-1): GAGVSQSPSNKVTEKGKDVELRCDPISGHTALYWYRQSLGQGLEFLIYFQGNSAPDKSGLPSDRFSAERTGGSVSTLTIQRTQQEDSAVYLCASSRTSGRQSYNEQFFGPGTRLTVL.

This chain joins TRBV6-2 or TRBV6-3 and TRBJ2-5, with 7 bases identical to TRBD2. With 2 bases clipped from V and 1 base from J, the junction kept 7 bases outside the gene matches. The CDR3 covers 16 residues. Germline CDR1 is MNHEY and CDR2 is SVGEGT. The CDR3 DNA sequence: TGTGCCAGCAGTTACGGGCTAGCGGTGGGCCAAGAGACCCAGTACTTC. Its translation: CASSYGLAVGQETQYF.

The chain has TRBV4-2 and TRBJ2-2, with a weak D call TRBD1 (6 bases). V lost 3 bases and J lost 1, with 21 bases in between. CDR1 and CDR2 from the germline V gene are LGHNA and YNFKEQ. The CDR3 is 19 amino acids. CDR3 sequence: CASSQAQGLGNMNTGELFF. The CDR3 nucleotides are TGTGCCAGCAGCCAGGCACAGGGCTTGGGTAATATGAACACCGGGGAGCTGTTTTTT.

The V gene is TRBV20-1, the J gene TRBJ2-4; D remains ambiguous. Germline V gene data show CDR1 as DFQATT and CDR2 as SNEGSKA (reference sequence). With 2 bases removed from V and 2 bases from J, the gap between germline ends came to 7 bases. This CDR3 spans 13 amino acids. The CDR3 DNA follows: TGCAGTGCTAGACTCGGTTCCAAAAACATTCAGTACTTC. It translates to CSARLGSKNIQYF.

The V call is TRBV5-6, the J call TRBJ2-1; 7 bases fit TRBD1. CDR1 and CDR2 from the germline V gene are SGHDT and YYEEEE. Losses at the gene ends were 6 bases for V and 4 bases for J; bases not matched to a gene: 4. This CDR3 has 13 residues. The CDR3 protein is CASTGQVYNEQFF. The CDR3, as DNA: TGTGCCAGCACCGGACAGGTATACAATGAGCAGTTCTTC. Full variable domain (outside the CDR3, taken from reference TRBV5-6 and TRBJ2-1): DAGVTQSPTHLIKTRGQQVTLRCSPKSGHDTVSWYQQALGQGPQFIFQYYEEEERQRGNFPDRFSGHQFPNYSSELNVNALLLGDSALYLCASTGQVYNEQFFGPGTRLTVL.

This clonotype came up a few times. The chain links TRBV6-5 to TRBJ2-2; D is undetermined. V lost 2 bases and J lost 0, with 13 bases in between. This CDR3 has 17 residues. Looked up from germline, CDR1 is MNHEY and CDR2 is SVGAGI. The CDR3 bases are TGTGCCAGCAGTTACGGTAGTCTCCAATCGAACACCGGGGAGCTGTTTTTT. Amino acid sequence: CASSYGSLQSNTGELFF.

The chain has TRBV9 and TRBJ2-1; 13 bases map to TRBD2. Germline CDR1 SGDLS, CDR2 YYNGEE. The ends lost 0 bases at V and 11 bases at J; junction bases unmatched: 5. CDR3 length: 15 residues. The CDR3 sequence: CASSVGGLAGDQQFF. The CDR3 DNA is TGTGCCAGCAGCGTAGGCGGACTAGCGGGGGATCAGCAGTTCTTC.

This clonotype was detected only a few times. This sequence joins TRBV7-9 and TRBJ2-1; 11 nucleotides line up with TRBD2. Germline-derived CDR1 and CDR2 are SEHNR and FQNEAQ (reference sequence). The V and J ends lost 5 bases and 8 bases, in that order; junction bases with no gene match: 11. The length of the CDR3 is 16 residues. CDR3 residues: CASSLRLAGLRDEQFF. The CDR3 coding sequence is TGTGCCAGCAGCCTCAGACTAGCGGGACTGAGGGATGAGCAGTTCTTC.

This clonotype was detected a few times. The V and J genes are TRBV9 and TRBJ2-2; TRBD1 matches 7 bases. With V trimmed by 2 bases and J by 1 base, 2 bases remained unmatched. Looked up from germline, CDR1 is SGDLS and CDR2 is YYNGEE. The CDR3 contains 15 residues. In DNA form, the CDR3 reads TGTGCCAGCAGCGTCCGACAGGGGAACACCGGGGAGCTGTTTTTT. Its protein is CASSVRQGNTGELFF.

The table lists this clonotype with a few counts. For the CDR3, the DNA is TGTGCCAGCAGCGGTACAGGGCAGGCGGGCACCGGGGAGCTGTTTTTT. Protein: CASSGTGQAGTGELFF. The chain couples TRBV7-2 to TRBJ2-2; possibly TRBD1 for D (6 bases). The V gene lost 5 bases and the J gene lost 4 bases, with 17 bases spanning the gap. The CDR3 length is 16 residues. The germline gives CDR1 SGHTA, CDR2 FQGNSA.

The V gene is TRBV30, the J gene TRBJ1-6; 7 bases line up with TRBD1. Germline V CDR1 and CDR2: GTSNPN, SVGIG (reference sequence). V lost 4 bases and J lost 9; bases outside the gene matches: 6. The CDR3 is 13 amino acids. The CDR3 protein is CAWTEGAGSPLHF. The CDR3 nucleotides are TGTGCCTGGACTGAGGGGGCTGGTTCACCCCTCCACTTT.

This clonotype was recorded a few times. The J gene is TRBJ2-1, the V gene TRBV6-6; either TRBD1 or TRBD2 may supply D (5 bases each). The CDR3 contains 13 residues. Trimming removed 6 bases from V and 3 bases from J, with 9 bases in between. Germline CDR1 reads MNHNY; CDR2 reads SVGAGI (reference sequence). The DNA for the CDR3 is TGTGCCAGCAGAAGGGACGGCTACAATGAGCAGTTCTTC. It translates to CASRRDGYNEQFF.

This clonotype showed up just a few times. This sequence joins TRBV20-1 and TRBJ1-6, with D maybe TRBD1 (5 bases). The CDR3 is made up of 14 amino acids. V lost 3 bases and J 10 bases, leaving 16 bases between the germline ends. CDR1 and CDR2 (germline): DFQATT, SNEGSKA (reference sequence). CDR3 sequence reads: CSASPHQGGSPLHF. The CDR3 nucleotides are TGCAGTGCTAGCCCCCATCAGGGTGGCTCACCCCTCCACTTT.

This clonotype was picked up one time. V gene TRBV7-9 combines with J gene TRBJ2-5, with D hard to call. Between the trimmed V and J ends, which lost 2 bases and 1 base, there was a span of 11 bases. From germline, CDR1 is SEHNR and CDR2 FQNEAQ (reference sequence). This CDR3 has 15 residues. CDR3 nucleotides: TGTGCCAGCAGCTTACGCCAGGAGTTCCAAGAGACCCAGTACTTC. Protein product: CASSLRQEFQETQYF. The whole variable domain, remainder taken from reference TRBV7-9 and TRBJ2-5, is DTGVSQNPRHKITKRGQNVTFRCDPISEHNRLYWYRQTLGQGPEFLTYFQNEAQLEKSRLLSDRFSAERPKGSFSTLEIQRTEQGDSAMYLCASSLRQEFQETQYFGPGTRLLVL.

The genes are TRBV6-2 or TRBV6-3 and TRBJ2-7; 8 nucleotides agree with TRBD2. Per the germline V gene, CDR1 is MNHEY and CDR2 is SVGEGT. V trimming: 6 bases; J trimming: 1 base; junction bases outside the gene matches: 5. The CDR3 spans 14 residues. The CDR3 DNA reads as TGTGCCAGCAGCATACTAGCGGCTTCCTACGAGCAGTACTTC. Amino acids: CASSILAASYEQYF.

This clonotype was observed a handful of times. V usage is TRBV20-1 and J usage is TRBJ2-3, with D unclear. This CDR3 comprises 11 residues. Germline V gene data show CDR1 as DFQATT and CDR2 as SNEGSKA (reference sequence). Trimming stripped 5 bases from V and 8 bases from J, with 11 bases between. The CDR3 loop is CSAGPRGTQYF. The DNA for the CDR3 is TGCAGTGCTGGTCCGCGCGGTACGCAGTATTTT.

The chain uses TRBV7-2 and TRBJ2-1, with D possibly TRBD2 on 6 matching bases. Germline V gives CDR1 SGHTA, CDR2 FQGNSA. The CDR3 has 15 amino acids. Deletions cut 5 bases from V and 6 bases from J, with 17 bases between. CDR3: CASSRRERSINEQFF. Written as DNA, the CDR3 is TGTGCCAGCAGCCGCCGGGAGAGAAGTATCAATGAGCAGTTCTTC. The variable domain in full, with the rest retrieved from reference TRBV7-2 and TRBJ2-1, is GAGVSQSPSNKVTEKGKDVELRCDPISGHTALYWYRQSLGQGLEFLIYFQGNSAPDKSGLPSDRFSAERTGGSVSTLTIQRTQQEDSAVYLCASSRRERSINEQFFGPGTRLTVL.